This is a list of T cell receptor beta chains from one sample in a study of shared clonotypes between healthy human individuals. Assay used: immunoSEQ multiplex PCR; TCRdb lists only in-frame clones, some missing. The table records roughly 320,000 clones, over 75% of them present only once. Sequencing was carried out using memory CD8+ T cells sorted from blood. The receptors come from a man younger than 35 in good health. Each CDR3 is given with its conserved first and last residue. The D gene is left open where the match is weak. Clone size is not always given. Where it is, it says once, few, many or a class for expanded clones.

abundance	d_gene	j_gene	v_gene	CDR3nt	CDR3aa
NA	TRBD1	TRBJ1-4	TRBV2	TGTGCCAGCAGTGACAGGGGGCGAGGAAAGGAAAAACTGTTTTTT	CASSDRGRGKEKLFF
NA	NA	TRBJ2-7	TRBV4-3	TGCGCCAGCAGCCAAGAATCGCACTACGAGCAGTACTTC	CASSQESHYEQYF
NA	NA	TRBJ1-2	TRBV9	TGTGCCAGCAGCGCCGACCCCGACGGCCACGTTGGCTATGGCTACACCTTC	CASSADPDGHVGYGYTF
NA	NA	TRBJ2-7	TRBV5-6	TGTGCCAGCAGCGCGCCTAGTGAACAGTACTTC	CASSAPSEQYF
NA	TRBD1	TRBJ1-1	TRBV4-1	TGCGCCAGCAGCCAAGGGTCAGGGGGTAGTATGAACACTGAAGCTTTCTTT	CASSQGSGGSMNTEAFF
NA	TRBD2	TRBJ2-2	TRBV15	TGTGCCACCAGCAGAGCGCCTAGCGGGGGAACTGGGACCGGGGAGCTGTTTTTT	CATSRAPSGGTGTGELFF
NA	TRBD1	TRBJ2-1	TRBV30	TGTGCCTGGAGTAGGGACAGCTCCTACAATGAGCAGTTCTTC	CAWSRDSSYNEQFF
NA	NA	TRBJ1-5	TRBV27	TGTGCCAGCAGGACACAGGGAGACAATCAGCCCCAGCATTTT	CASRTQGDNQPQHF
NA	NA	TRBJ2-1	TRBV6-6	TGTGCCAGCAGTTACGTTATCCATGGTGAGCAGTTCTTC	CASSYVIHGEQFF
NA	NA	TRBJ1-2	TRBV4-1	TGCGCCAGCAGCCAAGGCGACACCGCTAACTATGGCTACACCTTC	CASSQGDTANYGYTF
NA	NA	TRBJ2-7	TRBV6-6	TGTGCCAGCAGTGATGTAGGGCCCTACGAGCAGTACTTC	CASSDVGPYEQYF
NA	NA	TRBJ2-7	TRBV5-1	TGCGCCAGCAGCTTGGCGGTCCAGGGCTACGAGCAGTACTTC	CASSLAVQGYEQYF
NA	NA	TRBJ2-5	TRBV7-3	TGTGCCAGCAGCTTAGCAGGGGTCGGCGAAGAGACCCAGTACTTC	CASSLAGVGEETQYF
NA	NA	TRBJ2-7	TRBV19	TGTGCCAGTAGTTTCAGGGTCAGCTCCTACGAGCAGTACTTC	CASSFRVSSYEQYF
NA	NA	TRBJ1-5	TRBV28	TGTGCCAGCAGTTTACGAGGGCTTGGCAATCAGCCCCAGCATTTT	CASSLRGLGNQPQHF
NA	TRBD1	TRBJ1-1	TRBV5-1	TGCGCCAGCGGACAGGGGCCCTTGAACACTGAAGCTTTCTTT	CASGQGPLNTEAFF
NA	NA	TRBJ2-7	TRBV4-2	TGTGCCAGCAGCCCACGGCTTGGCGGGGACTACGAGCAGTACTTC	CASSPRLGGDYEQYF
NA	NA	TRBJ2-3	TRBV5-1	TGCGCCAGCAGCTCCTTCGCTACATACACAGATACGCAGTATTTT	CASSSFATYTDTQYF
NA	TRBD2	TRBJ2-7	TRBV5-1	TGCGCCAGCAGCTCTACCACAGCGGGAGAACCCTACGAGCAGTACTTC	CASSSTTAGEPYEQYF
NA	NA	TRBJ2-7	TRBV27	TGTGCCAGCAGTCTGACCGGGGTCTCCTACGAGCAGTACTTC	CASSLTGVSYEQYF
once	NA	TRBJ2-7	TRBV28	TGTGCCAGCAGTTTTTGGGAGAGCTCCTACGAGCAGTACTTC	CASSFWESSYEQYF
NA	NA	TRBJ2-3	TRBV9	TGTGCCAGCAGCGTAGTAGGGGGGGCCGCAGATACGCAGTATTTT	CASSVVGGAADTQYF
once	NA	TRBJ1-1	TRBV19	TGTGCCAGTAGTCCGGGGGTGAGCACTGAAGCTTTCTTT	CASSPGVSTEAFF
NA	NA	TRBJ1-2	TRBV6-1	TGTGCCAGCGGAACCGGGACTGAGTATGGCTACACCTTC	CASGTGTEYGYTF
once	NA	TRBJ1-1	TRBV28	TGTGCCAGCAGTCAACACGGCAAAACGCACACTGAAGCTTTCTTT	CASSQHGKTHTEAFF
NA	NA	TRBJ2-1	TRBV10-2	TGCGCCAGCAGCCCCCTGAAACCCCCCACCAATGAGCAGTTCTTC	CASSPLKPPTNEQFF
NA	TRBD2	TRBJ2-5	TRBV30	TGTGCCTGGAGGGGACCTCCGGGACTAGCGGGAGTTTCCGCCCAAGAGACCCAGTACTTC	CAWRGPPGLAGVSAQETQYF
NA	TRBD1	TRBJ2-3	TRBV28	TGTGCCAGCAGGGTGTCCGACAGGGGGCTTTCGGATACGCAGTATTTT	CASRVSDRGLSDTQYF
NA	NA	TRBJ2-1	TRBV6-5	TGTGCCAGCCATCGTGGGGATGAGCAGTTCTTC	CASHRGDEQFF
NA	NA	TRBJ1-4	TRBV5-6	TGTGCCAGCAGCTTGTGGCAGTCAACTAATGAAAAACTGTTTTTT	CASSLWQSTNEKLFF
NA	NA	TRBJ2-1	TRBV6-1	TGTGCCAGCAGTGAAGTTATATCCCTCCTGGGGAATGAGCAGTTCTTC	CASSEVISLLGNEQFF
NA	TRBD1	TRBJ2-7	TRBV4-1	TGCGCCAGCAGCGTCCGGGACAGGGGGCTCGAGCAGTACTTC	CASSVRDRGLEQYF
NA	NA	TRBJ2-3	TRBV21-1	TGTGCCAGCAGCATAGGCGGAGACCGCACAGATACGCAGTATTTT	CASSIGGDRTDTQYF
NA	NA	TRBJ2-1	TRBV14	TGTGCCAGCAGCCAAGCCAGGGGGGTTAGCTCCTACAATGAGCAGTTCTTC	CASSQARGVSSYNEQFF
NA	NA	TRBJ1-2	TRBV6-1	TGTGCCAGCAGTTACAGCTATGGCTACACCTTC	CASSYSYGYTF
NA	TRBD2	TRBJ2-1	TRBV6-5	TGTGCCAGCAGTCCGACTAGCTCCGGCAATGAGCAGTTCTTC	CASSPTSSGNEQFF
once	NA	TRBJ1-5	TRBV7-8	TGTGCCAGCAGCTTAGAGGGGAATAGCAATCAGCCCCAGCATTTT	CASSLEGNSNQPQHF
NA	NA	TRBJ2-7	TRBV28	TGTGCCAGCAGTTTTATCTACGAGCAGTACTTC	CASSFIYEQYF
once	TRBD1	TRBJ2-1	TRBV10-2	TGCGCCAGCAGTGAGTGGGGCGCAACAGGGGGCCTCAATGAGCAGTTCTTC	CASSEWGATGGLNEQFF
NA	NA	TRBJ2-5	TRBV29-1	TGCAGCGTGGAAGAGACAAGGGGGGGGAGTTGGACCCAGTACTTC	CSVEETRGGSWTQYF
NA	NA	TRBJ2-1	TRBV27	TGTGCCAGCAGTTCAGGGGGGGCCTACAATGAGCAGTTCTTC	CASSSGGAYNEQFF
NA	TRBD1	TRBJ2-2	TRBV5-1	TGCGCCAGCAGCTTGGAGGGACAGACCACCGGGGAGCTGTTTTTT	CASSLEGQTTGELFF
NA	TRBD1	TRBJ2-5	TRBV4-1	TGCGCCAGCAGCTCTCCTTCGACAGGGGGCCCGCCATTCCAGTACTTC	CASSSPSTGGPPFQYF
NA	NA	TRBJ2-1	TRBV7-9	TGTGCCAGCATTGTAGGTTTATGGCCCTACAATGAGCAGTTCTTC	CASIVGLWPYNEQFF
NA	NA	TRBJ2-2	TRBV30	TGTGCCTGGACGGAGGGCGGGGAGCTGTTTTTT	CAWTEGGELFF
NA	TRBD1	TRBJ1-2	TRBV9	TGTGCCAGCAGCGTTGGACCGGGACAGGGCAACGGCTACACCTTC	CASSVGPGQGNGYTF
NA	NA	TRBJ1-6	TRBV28	TGTGCCAGCAGTTCTAGGCAGGGGAGTTCACCCCTCCACTTT	CASSSRQGSSPLHF
NA	TRBD1	TRBJ2-7	TRBV6-6	TGTGCCAGCAGTTACCGGACAGGGGTGGCCTACGAGCAGTACTTC	CASSYRTGVAYEQYF
NA	NA	TRBJ2-7	TRBV29-1	TGCAGCGTTGAAGATGTGGTGTACGAGCAGTACTTC	CSVEDVVYEQYF
NA	TRBD1	TRBJ1-1	TRBV6-5	TGTGCCAGCACCTACAGTGAGGGACAGCGAGAAGCTTTCTTT	CASTYSEGQREAFF
NA	TRBD2	TRBJ2-7	TRBV9	TGTGCCAGCAGCGAGGCAGGGAGGGGAAACGAGCAGTACTTC	CASSEAGRGNEQYF
NA	NA	TRBJ1-5	TRBV7-8	TGTGCCAGCAGCCCTGACAGTAGCAATCAGCCCCAGCATTTT	CASSPDSSNQPQHF
NA	TRBD1	TRBJ1-2	TRBV4-3	TGCGCCAGCAGCGTCGGGACAGGGAATCGTGGCTACACCTTC	CASSVGTGNRGYTF
few	TRBD1	TRBJ2-7	TRBV19	TGTGCCAGTAGTTCGACAGGGAATCGCTACGAGCAGTACTTC	CASSSTGNRYEQYF
NA	NA	TRBJ1-1	TRBV19	TGTGCCAGTAGTATAGATGCGGAAATTGAAGCTTTCTTT	CASSIDAEIEAFF
NA	NA	TRBJ2-3	TRBV2	TGTGCCAGCAGTCCGGCCTCGGCAGGAACCACAGATACGCAGTATTTT	CASSPASAGTTDTQYF